The T cell receptor beta chain described here comes from a study of graft-versus-host responses after intestinal transplantation. Study at large: Anti-thymocyte globulin induction preceded three to four years of tacrolimus and steroid maintenance in all recipients. The study's findings and limits: Among circulating GvH clones, peak levels were associated with early post-transplant declines in HvG clones. In patients with graft-donor T cell macrochimerism, allograft graft-versus-host to host-versus-graft clonal ratios were high.

V gave up 1 base and J gave up 0 bases, with 6 bases separating them. The CDR3 is 14 residues long. The germline V gene has CDR1 MGHRA and CDR2 YSYEKL. On this clone: Its antigen remains unidentified.

The method was immunoSEQ multiplex PCR; TCRdb's version includes in-frame clones alone and lacks a portion of them. The repertoire has 80,000 or so clones, 92% of them found once; the top ten carry approximately 0.73%. This chain joins TRBV4-1 and TRBJ2-5, with no clear D. The origin of this receptor is a human patient who received an intestinal transplant, so some T cells may come from the graft donor. Sequencing was performed on PBMCs, taken 98 days after intestinal transplantation. CDR3 amino acids: CASSQAWYQETQYF. CDR3 DNA sequence: TGCGCCAGCAGCCAAGCTTGGTACCAAGAGACCCAGTACTTC.